This T cell receptor beta chain came from a study of blood T cells in healthy people across ages (dated by TCRdb to the mid-2010s). Some background on the complete study: In model experiments, template switching captured roughly one uniquely barcoded TCR beta cDNA molecule for every two T cells. Using deep sequencing normalized with unique cDNA molecular identifiers, the study measured how TCR beta repertoire diversity changes with age. The donors were split into four age groups: young (average about 16 years), middle-aged (about 40), aged (more than 60) and long-lived (about 74). Donors of different ages were randomly distributed across sequencing lanes to avoid experimental bias. The study analyzed two additional independent replicas of 1 million unique cDNA reads from the same blood draw for two donors, one aged 18 to 29 and one aged 80 or older. Summary of the overall study and its limitations: Estimates of total diversity from one million sequenced T cells were regarded as lower bounds and underestimates. Because profiling used bulk unsorted PBMCs, naive and antigen-experienced compartments could not be compared conclusively. Compared with the aged group, more naive CD4+ T cells, fewer expanded clones and increased TCR diversity were shown by the long-lived group, suggesting age selection. Observed TCR beta diversity per million T cells fell roughly linearly with age, and a significant reduction was already apparent by age about 38. Because the CMV infection status of the donors was unknown, age-related changes in expanded clonotypes may potentially have been confounded. Observed TCR beta diversity correlated strongly with the percentage of naive T cells measured by flow cytometry.

Donors were a few dozen systemically healthy Caucasian individuals from Russia aged about 6 to 100 years. Each donor gave ten milliliters of peripheral blood, drawn into EDTA-treated Vacutainer tubes. PBMCs were isolated by Ficoll-Paque density-gradient centrifugation, with at least 6.5 million obtained per sample. Trizol reagent was used to extract total RNA from PBMCs, with at least 6 micrograms per sample. Naive CD45RAhigh/CD27high T cell percentages were measured by flow cytometry on a PBMC aliquot from every donor. Per the germline V gene, SGHRS is the CDR1 and YFSETQ is the CDR2. The CDR3 runs 12 amino acids, cysteine and phenylalanine included. Only the CDR3 portion is preserved as DNA: 36 bases, with reading frame beginning at the first base. Cut back by 5 bases and 10 bases, the V and J ends lie 15 bases apart. This clonotype was recorded a few times. Its antigen target is currently unknown. No base quality values were provided; no much bigger clone lies one nucleotide off.

Libraries came from 5' RACE. The sequencer was an Illumina HiSeq 2500. A second PCR of about 7 to 12 cycles was performed with a sample-barcoded 5' primer and a J-beta primer mix. A unique molecular identifier was introduced onto each TCR beta cDNA molecule by a template-switch 5' adaptor carrying 12 random nucleotides. At least 3 million CDR3-containing paired-end reads were obtained from each sample. First-strand cDNA synthesis was performed from all RNA using the Mint cDNA synthesis kit, with priming by a TRBC-specific oligonucleotide. Following uracil-DNA glycosylase treatment, all cDNA underwent a first 18-cycle PCR with the universal primers M1SS and BC2_uni_R. The original methods were these. For normalization, 1 million high-quality reads, each with a distinct molecular identifier, were randomly selected from each sample. Reads with shared molecular identifiers were discarded instead of being binned into consensus sequences. MiTCR, set to a Q25 quality threshold and the strictest error-elimination algorithm, was used for CDR3 identification, clonotype clustering and error correction. A nonparametric unseen species model with Euler transformation was used to estimate a lower bound on total TCR beta diversity. TCRdb trimmed the raw reads at Q25, called clones with MiXCR and kept productive beta chains. Under each unique CDR3 protein, matching rows form one entry showing the most common genes and DNA. TCRdb, rather than the study authors, made the V and J calls. This sample comprises hundreds of thousands of distinct CDR3 sequences, approximately 40% of them detected only once. Roughly 30% of the sample is taken by the ten largest.

The chain is assembled from TRBV5-1 and TRBJ2-5; a tentative D call is TRBD1 (6 bases match). The TCR comes from a man at least 80 years old in good health. Material for sequencing was blood. The DNA sequence is given as TGCGCCAGCAGACCGGTCCCAGGGGACCAGTACTTC. Its protein reads: CASRPVPGDQYF.